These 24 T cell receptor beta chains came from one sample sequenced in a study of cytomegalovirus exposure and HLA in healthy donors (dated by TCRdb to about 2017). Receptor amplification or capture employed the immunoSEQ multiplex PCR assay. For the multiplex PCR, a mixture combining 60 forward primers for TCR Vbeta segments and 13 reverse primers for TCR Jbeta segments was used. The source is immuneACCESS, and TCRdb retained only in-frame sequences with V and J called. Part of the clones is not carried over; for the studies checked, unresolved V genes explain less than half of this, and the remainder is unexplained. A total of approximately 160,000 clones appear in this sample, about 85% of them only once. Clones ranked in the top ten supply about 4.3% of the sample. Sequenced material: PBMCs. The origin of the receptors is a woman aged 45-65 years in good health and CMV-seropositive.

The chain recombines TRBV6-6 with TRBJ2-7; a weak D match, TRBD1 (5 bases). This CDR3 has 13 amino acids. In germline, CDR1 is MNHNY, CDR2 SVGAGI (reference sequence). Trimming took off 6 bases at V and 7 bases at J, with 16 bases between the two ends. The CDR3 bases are TGTGCCAGCAGAGCCCGACAGTTGGGGGAGCAGTACTTC. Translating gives CASRARQLGEQYF.

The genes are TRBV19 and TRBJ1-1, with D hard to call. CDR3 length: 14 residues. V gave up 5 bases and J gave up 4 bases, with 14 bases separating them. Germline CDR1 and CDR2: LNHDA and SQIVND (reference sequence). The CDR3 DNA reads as TGTGCCAGTAGTTCCCTTTATCCCGGCACTGAAGCTTTCTTT. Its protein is CASSSLYPGTEAFF.

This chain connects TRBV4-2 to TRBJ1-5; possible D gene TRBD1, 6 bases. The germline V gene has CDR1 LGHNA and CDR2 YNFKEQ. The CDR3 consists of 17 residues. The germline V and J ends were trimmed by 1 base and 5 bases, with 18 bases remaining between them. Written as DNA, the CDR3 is TGTGCCAGCAGCCAAGGAACAGGGTATGGATCCGATCAGCCCCAGCATTTT. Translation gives CASSQGTGYGSDQPQHF.

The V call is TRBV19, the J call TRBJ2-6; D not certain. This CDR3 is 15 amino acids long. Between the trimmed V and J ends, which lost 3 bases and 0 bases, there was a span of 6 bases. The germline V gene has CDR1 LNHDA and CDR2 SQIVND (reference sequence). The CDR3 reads CASSIRSSGANVLTF. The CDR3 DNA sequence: TGTGCCAGTAGTATTCGGTCCTCTGGGGCCAACGTCCTGACTTTC.

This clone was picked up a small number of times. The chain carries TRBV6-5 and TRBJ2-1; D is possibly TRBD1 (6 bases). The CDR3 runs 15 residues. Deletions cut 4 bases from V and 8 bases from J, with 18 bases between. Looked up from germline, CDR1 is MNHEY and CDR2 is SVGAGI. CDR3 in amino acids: CASSSAGVARDEQFF. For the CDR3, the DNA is TGTGCCAGCAGTTCCGCAGGGGTGGCGCGGGATGAGCAGTTCTTC.

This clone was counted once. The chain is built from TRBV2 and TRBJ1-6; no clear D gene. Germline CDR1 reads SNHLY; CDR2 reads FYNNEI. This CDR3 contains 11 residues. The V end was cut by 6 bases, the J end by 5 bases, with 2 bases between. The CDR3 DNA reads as TGTGCCAGCAGCGATAATTCACCCCTCCACTTT. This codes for CASSDNSPLHF.

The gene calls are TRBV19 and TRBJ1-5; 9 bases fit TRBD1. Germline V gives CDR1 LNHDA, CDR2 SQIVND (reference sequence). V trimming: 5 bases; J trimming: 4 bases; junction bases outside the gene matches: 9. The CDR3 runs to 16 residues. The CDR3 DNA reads TGTGCCAGTAGTCTTCCTCCGACAGGGGGAAATCAGCCCCAGCATTTT. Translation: CASSLPPTGGNQPQHF.

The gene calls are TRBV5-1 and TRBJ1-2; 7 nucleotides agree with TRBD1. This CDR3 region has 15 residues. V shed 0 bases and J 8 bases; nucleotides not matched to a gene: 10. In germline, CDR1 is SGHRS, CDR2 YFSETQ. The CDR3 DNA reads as TGCGCCAGCAGCTTGGAGTTGGGACAGAATCTCGGCTACACCTTC. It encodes CASSLELGQNLGYTF. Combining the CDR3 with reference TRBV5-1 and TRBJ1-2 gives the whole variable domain KAGVTQTPRYLIKTRGQQVTLSCSPISGHRSVSWYQQTPGQGLQFLFEYFSETQRNKGNFPGRFSGRQFSNSRSEMNVSTLELGDSALYLCASSLELGQNLGYTFGSGTRLTVV.

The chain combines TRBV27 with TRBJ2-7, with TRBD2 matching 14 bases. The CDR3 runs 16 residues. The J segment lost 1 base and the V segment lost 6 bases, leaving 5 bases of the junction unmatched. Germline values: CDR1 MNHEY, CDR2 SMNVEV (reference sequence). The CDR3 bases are TGTGCCAGCAGCCGAGGACTAGCGGGAGGTTCCTACGAGCAGTACTTC. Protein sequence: CASSRGLAGGSYEQYF.

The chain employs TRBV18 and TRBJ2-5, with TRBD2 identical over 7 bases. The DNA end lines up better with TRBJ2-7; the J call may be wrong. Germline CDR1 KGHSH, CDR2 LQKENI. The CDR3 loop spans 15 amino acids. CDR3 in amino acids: CASSSELAQFYEQYF. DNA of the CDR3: TGTGCCAGCTCATCCGAACTAGCGCAATTCTACGAGCAGTACTTC.

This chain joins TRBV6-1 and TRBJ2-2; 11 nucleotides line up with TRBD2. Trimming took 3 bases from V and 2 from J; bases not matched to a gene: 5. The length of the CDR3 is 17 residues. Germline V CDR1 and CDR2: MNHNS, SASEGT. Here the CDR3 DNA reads TGTGCCAGCAGTGAGGCTAGCGGGAGGTCAAACACCGGGGAGCTGTTTTTT. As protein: CASSEASGRSNTGELFF.

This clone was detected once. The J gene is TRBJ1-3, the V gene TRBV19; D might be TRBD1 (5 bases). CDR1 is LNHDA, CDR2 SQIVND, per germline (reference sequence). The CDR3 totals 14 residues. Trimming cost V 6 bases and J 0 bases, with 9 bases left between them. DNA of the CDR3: TGTGCCAGTAGCGACAGTCCCTCTGGAAACACCATATATTTT. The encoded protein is CASSDSPSGNTIYF. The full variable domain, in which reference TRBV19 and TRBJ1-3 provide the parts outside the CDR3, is DGGITQSPKYLFRKEGQNVTLSCEQNLNHDAMYWYRQDPGQGLRLIYYSQIVNDFQKGDIAEGYSVSREKKESFPLTVTSAQKNPTAFYLCASSDSPSGNTIYFGEGSWLTVV.

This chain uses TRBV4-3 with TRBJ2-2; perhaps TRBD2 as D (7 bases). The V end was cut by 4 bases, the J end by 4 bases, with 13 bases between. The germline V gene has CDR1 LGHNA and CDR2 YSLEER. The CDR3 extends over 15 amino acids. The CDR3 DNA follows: TGCGCCAGCAGCCGGGAGGGGGAAGGCACCGGGGAGCTGTTTTTT. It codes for CASSREGEGTGELFF.

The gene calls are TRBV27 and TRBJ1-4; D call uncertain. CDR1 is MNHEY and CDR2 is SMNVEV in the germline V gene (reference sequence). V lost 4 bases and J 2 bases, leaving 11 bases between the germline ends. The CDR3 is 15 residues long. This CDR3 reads CASSSRVFTNEKLFF. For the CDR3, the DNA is TGTGCCAGCAGTTCGAGGGTATTTACTAATGAAAAACTGTTTTTT.

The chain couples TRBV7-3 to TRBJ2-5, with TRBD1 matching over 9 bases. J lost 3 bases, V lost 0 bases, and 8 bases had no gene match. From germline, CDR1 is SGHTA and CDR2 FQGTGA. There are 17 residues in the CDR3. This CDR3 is CASSLTLPGQGEETQYF. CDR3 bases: TGTGCCAGCAGCTTAACTTTACCGGGACAGGGTGAAGAGACCCAGTACTTC.

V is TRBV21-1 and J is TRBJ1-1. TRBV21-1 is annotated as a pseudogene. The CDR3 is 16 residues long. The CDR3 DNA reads TGTGCCAGCAGCAAAGCTAGGGAGCGCATGAACACTGAAGCTTTCTTT. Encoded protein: CASSKARERMNTEAFF.

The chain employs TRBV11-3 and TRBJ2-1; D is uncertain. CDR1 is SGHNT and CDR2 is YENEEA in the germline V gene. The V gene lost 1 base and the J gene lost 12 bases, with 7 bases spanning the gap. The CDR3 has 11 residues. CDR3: CASSLAPRQFF. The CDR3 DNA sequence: TGTGCCAGCAGCTTAGCCCCGCGGCAGTTCTTC.

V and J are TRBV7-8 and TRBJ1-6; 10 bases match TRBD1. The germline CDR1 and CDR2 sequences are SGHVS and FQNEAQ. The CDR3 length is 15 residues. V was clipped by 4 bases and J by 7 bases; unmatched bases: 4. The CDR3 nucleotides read TGTGCCAGCAGCTCACCGGGACAGGGGAATTCACCCCTCCACTTT. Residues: CASSSPGQGNSPLHF.

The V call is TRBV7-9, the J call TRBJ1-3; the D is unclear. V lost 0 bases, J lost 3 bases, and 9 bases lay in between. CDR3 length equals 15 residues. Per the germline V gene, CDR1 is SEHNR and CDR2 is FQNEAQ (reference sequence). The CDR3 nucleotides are TGTGCCAGCAGCTTAGCGGGTGGGCGTGGAAACACCATATATTTT. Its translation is CASSLAGGRGNTIYF.

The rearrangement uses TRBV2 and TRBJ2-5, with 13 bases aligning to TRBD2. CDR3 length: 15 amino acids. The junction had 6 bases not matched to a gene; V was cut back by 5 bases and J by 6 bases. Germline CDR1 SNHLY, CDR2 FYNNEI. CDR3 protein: CASSRTSGSEKTQYF. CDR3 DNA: TGTGCCAGCAGTAGGACTAGCGGGAGTGAAAAGACCCAGTACTTC.

CDR3 DNA sequence: TGTGCCAGCAGTTTAGGGACGGACAGGCTCTATGGCTACACCTTC. Translation gives CASSLGTDRLYGYTF. This chain uses TRBV28 with TRBJ1-2; TRBD1 matches at 7 bases. The germline CDR1 and CDR2 sequences are MDHEN and SYDVKM. CDR3 size: 15 residues. V dropped 2 bases and J dropped 4; count of bases not matched to a gene: 7.

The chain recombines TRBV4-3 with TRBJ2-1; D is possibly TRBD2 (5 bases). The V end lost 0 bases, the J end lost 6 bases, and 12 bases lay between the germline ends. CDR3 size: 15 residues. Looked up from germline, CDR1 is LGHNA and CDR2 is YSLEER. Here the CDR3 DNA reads TGCGCCAGCAGCCAAGACGGGGTAGCGTCCAATGAGCAGTTCTTC. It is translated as CASSQDGVASNEQFF.

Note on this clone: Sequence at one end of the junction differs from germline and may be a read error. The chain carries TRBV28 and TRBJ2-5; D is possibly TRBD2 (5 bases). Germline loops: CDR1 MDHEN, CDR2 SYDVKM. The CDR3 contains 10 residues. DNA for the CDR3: TGTGCCAGCAGTATGCGGGTGAGGAACTTC. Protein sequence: CASSMRVRNF.

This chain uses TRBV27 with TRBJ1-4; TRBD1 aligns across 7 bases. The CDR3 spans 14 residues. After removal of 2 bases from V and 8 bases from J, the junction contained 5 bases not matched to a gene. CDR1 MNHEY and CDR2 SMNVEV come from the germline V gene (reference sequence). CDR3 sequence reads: CASSLIGGWEKLFF. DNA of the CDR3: TGTGCCAGCAGTTTAATAGGGGGCTGGGAAAAACTGTTTTTT.